Each of the 27 T cell receptor beta chains below was sequenced from the same sample in a study of CD8+CD57+ T cells in acquired aplastic anemia. Flow cytometry had shown expanded CD8+CD57+ cells in the patients chosen for sequencing. For CDR3 and TCR beta VDJ profiling, genomic DNA was the template used. TCRdb used MiXCR to reprocess the reads, holding one entry per CDR3 protein. Of about 180,000 distinct CDR3 sequences detected, less than 50% appear once; the ten largest clones hold 13%. The sample was sorted CD4+, CD8+, or CD8+CD57+ T cells (not recorded which) from PBMCs. The origin of the receptors is a human donor with aplastic anemia.

This chain connects TRBV11-2 to TRBJ2-3; D might be TRBD1 (6 bases). The V and J ends lost 5 bases and 4 bases respectively, with 16 bases between them. This CDR3 region has 15 residues. The germline V gene has CDR1 SGHAT and CDR2 FQNNGV. This CDR3 is CASSRGGPGADTQYF. The CDR3 region has the DNA TGTGCCAGCAGCAGAGGGGGTCCCGGGGCAGATACGCAGTATTTT.

This clonotype was seen ten or more times. The chain carries TRBV6-1 and TRBJ1-2, with D perhaps TRBD1 (6 bases). The germline CDR1 and CDR2 sequences are MNHNS and SASEGT. Trimming cost V 5 bases and J 1 base, with 11 bases left between them. CDR3 length: 14 amino acids. The CDR3 DNA sequence: TGTGCCAGCAGTACCAGGGGAAATAACTATGGCTACACCTTC. The encoded protein is CASSTRGNNYGYTF.

This clonotype came up a few times. V and J are TRBV2 and TRBJ1-5; D is perhaps TRBD1 (5 bases). The CDR3 is 12 amino acids. Per the germline V gene, CDR1 is SNHLY and CDR2 is FYNNEI. The germline V and J ends were trimmed by 8 bases and 9 bases, with 14 bases remaining between them. CDR3 in DNA: TGTGCCAGCGCTAGGGCGGGGGGGCCCCAGCATTTT. This codes for CASARAGGPQHF. Supplemented by reference TRBV2 and TRBJ1-5, the full variable domain reads EPEVTQTPSHQVTQMGQEVILRCVPISNHLYFYWYRQILGQKVEFLVSFYNNEISEKSEIFDDQFSVERPDGSNFTLKIRSTKLEDSAMYFCASARAGGPQHFGDGTRLSIL.

The chain links TRBV11-1 to TRBJ2-7; 13 bases are a match to TRBD2. V gave up 4 bases and J gave up 3 bases; unmatched junction bases: 6. The germline CDR1 and CDR2 sequences are SGHAT and FQDESV (reference sequence). The CDR3 length is 16 residues. CDR3 nucleotides: TGTGCCAGCAGCTCCGGGACTAGCGGGGTGGTCTACGAGCAGTACTTC. Its translation: CASSSGTSGVVYEQYF.

A word on this clonotype: Lacking the conserved final phenylalanine or tryptophan, this CDR3 likely reflects a read error. The limits of the CDR3 on the DNA are not certain, so only TCRdb's listed CDR3 is given. The genes are TRBV10-3 and TRBJ1-6. From germline, CDR1 is ENHRY and CDR2 SYGVKD. The CDR3 adds up to 8 amino acids, both ends counted. Here the CDR3 reads CAISERQG.

In this sample, this clonotype turned up a few times. The gene calls are TRBV10-3 and TRBJ2-7, with D maybe TRBD2 (6 bases). This CDR3 is built from 13 residues. The V end was cut by 6 bases, the J end by 5 bases, with 14 bases between. The V gene's germline CDR1 is ENHRY and CDR2 SYGVKD. CDR3 loop: CAIRSGRENEQYF. DNA for the CDR3: TGTGCCATCAGGTCAGGCCGGGAGAACGAGCAGTACTTC.

The rearrangement joins TRBV29-1 to TRBJ2-5, with TRBD2 identical over 10 bases. In germline, CDR1 is SQVTM, CDR2 ANQGSEA. V lost 3 bases and J lost 2; bases outside the gene matches: 3. The length of the CDR3 is 14 residues. The CDR3 DNA reads as TGCAGCGTTGACAGCGGGGGGGGTCAAGAGACCCAGTACTTC. Protein sequence: CSVDSGGGQETQYF.

The chain recombines TRBV7-2 with TRBJ2-3; the match to TRBD1 covers 7 bases. V gave up 7 bases and J gave up 0 bases; unmatched junction bases: 4. This CDR3 has 14 amino acids. Per germline, CDR1 SGHTA and CDR2 FQGNSA. Written as DNA, the CDR3 is TGTGCCAGCAAACGGGGACAGAGCACAGATACGCAGTATTTT. Encoded protein: CASKRGQSTDTQYF.

V gene TRBV29-1 combines with J gene TRBJ1-2; D might be TRBD1 (6 bases). The CDR3 is 11 residues long. V dropped 6 bases and J dropped 4 bases, with 9 bases sitting between them. In germline, CDR1 is SQVTM, CDR2 ANQGSEA. The CDR3 nucleotides read TGCAGCGTAACAGGGATCTATGGCTACACCTTC. Translated, it gives CSVTGIYGYTF.

This clonotype came up many times. The chain links TRBV7-8 to TRBJ2-5; unclear D gene. The CDR3 totals 14 residues. The V end lost 2 bases, the J end lost 7 bases, and 14 bases lay between the germline ends. Germline lookup yields CDR1 SGHVS and CDR2 FQNEAQ. The CDR3, as DNA: TGTGCCAGCAGCTTAACGGAGTCAGTGAGGACCCAGTACTTC. This codes for CASSLTESVRTQYF.

Of note for this clonotype: Mismatch with germline at one junction end may stem from a read error. The J gene is TRBJ2-1, the V gene TRBV2; TRBD1 matches 10 bases. The V gene's germline CDR1 is SNHLY and CDR2 FYNNEI. The CDR3 has 13 amino acids. This chain's CDR3 is CASSELPGQGSHF. Here the CDR3 DNA reads TGTGCCAGCAGTGAACTTCCGGGACAGGGGTCGCATTTC.

The J gene is TRBJ2-2, the V gene TRBV19; a possible D gene is TRBD2 (6 bases). The V and J ends lost 9 bases and 5 bases respectively, with 16 bases between them. Germline CDR1 and CDR2: LNHDA and SQIVND (reference sequence). CDR3 size: 14 residues. CDR3 amino acids: CASSPNGGTGELFF. CDR3 in DNA: TGTGCCAGCTCACCAAATGGAGGGACCGGGGAGCTGTTTTTT.

This clonotype showed up many times. V and J are TRBV2 and TRBJ2-6; 10 bases align to TRBD2. The germline V gene encodes CDR1 SNHLY and CDR2 FYNNEI. V trimming: 0 bases; J trimming: 0 bases; junction bases outside the gene matches: 5. The CDR3 has 19 residues. In nucleotides, the CDR3 is TGTGCCAGCAGTGAAGCAAGTAGCGGGGGGATCTCTGGGGCCAACGTCCTGACTTTC. This translates into CASSEASSGGISGANVLTF. Using reference TRBV2 and TRBJ2-6 for the parts outside the CDR3, the full variable domain is EPEVTQTPSHQVTQMGQEVILRCVPISNHLYFYWYRQILGQKVEFLVSFYNNEISEKSEIFDDQFSVERPDGSNFTLKIRSTKLEDSAMYFCASSEASSGGISGANVLTFGAGSRLTVL.

About this clonotype: Without the conserved terminal phenylalanine or tryptophan, this CDR3 likely stems from a read error. This chain connects TRBV7-2 to TRBJ2-7; D gene ambiguous. Trimming left V 3 bases short and J 2 bases short, with 8 bases between. The CDR3 loop spans 13 amino acids. Germline assignment: CDR1 SGHTA and CDR2 FQGNSA. CDR3 sequence: CASSLKSPYEQYL. The CDR3 nucleotides read TGTGCCAGCAGCTTGAAAAGCCCCTACGAGCAGTACCTC.

The chain couples TRBV7-9 to TRBJ1-5, with 10 nucleotides matching TRBD1. V lost 4 bases to trimming and J lost 7 bases; unmatched junction nucleotides: 7. From germline, CDR1 is SEHNR and CDR2 FQNEAQ (reference sequence). This CDR3 spans 15 amino acids. The CDR3 spells CASSSETGGRQPQHF. For the CDR3, the DNA is TGTGCCAGCAGCTCGGAGACAGGGGGCAGACAGCCCCAGCATTTT.

This clonotype has ten or more counts. This sequence joins TRBV9 and TRBJ1-4; TRBD1 is a possible D gene (5 bases). Trimming removed 2 bases at V and 7 bases at J, with 15 bases between. The CDR3 runs 15 residues. Germline-derived CDR1 and CDR2 are SGDLS and YYNGEE. In nucleotides, the CDR3 is TGTGCCAGCAGCGTCCGGGACCGAGGTATTGAAAAACTGTTTTTT. It specifies CASSVRDRGIEKLFF.

A word on this clonotype: A much larger clone differs from this one at a single base, so this may be a read error. The chain links TRBV3-1 to TRBJ2-7; D may be TRBD2 (5 bases). Germline CDR1 and CDR2: LGHDT and YNNKEL (reference sequence). V was shortened by 4 bases and J by 5 bases, with 12 bases between the two germline ends. The CDR3 sequence is 13 residues long. For the CDR3, the DNA is TGTGCCAGCAGCCCTGCGGGTCGACACGAGCAGTACTTC. Translated: CASSPAGRHEQYF.

J is TRBJ2-2 and V is TRBV10-3; TRBD2 agrees at 7 bases. V lost 11 bases and J lost 3; bases outside the gene matches: 15. Germline V gene lookup returns CDR1 ENHRY and CDR2 SYGVKD. This CDR3 has 16 residues. The CDR3 DNA sequence: TGTGCCGCCACTCGGCAGTCGGGAGGAGACACCGGGGAGCTGTTTTTT. It specifies CAATRQSGGDTGELFF.

Concerning this clonotype itself: A much more abundant neighbour one base away suggests this may be a read error. The chain recombines TRBV6-1 with TRBJ1-5; D remains unclear. Trimming stripped 7 bases from V and 7 bases from J, with 14 bases between. This CDR3 contains 13 residues. Germline values: CDR1 MNHNS, CDR2 SASEGT. The CDR3 bases are TGTGCCAGCAAGAGAGTGGACTGCCAGCCCCAGCATTTT. Translating it yields CASKRVDCQPQHF.

V and J are TRBV15 and TRBJ1-2; D possibly corresponds to TRBD1 (5 bases). The CDR3 loop spans 15 amino acids. Germline CDR1 reads LNHNV; CDR2 reads YYDKDF (reference sequence). The V and J ends lost 0 bases and 2 bases respectively, with 10 bases between them. CDR3 sequence (DNA): TGTGCCACCAGCAGAGATCTAGGGGTAAACTATGGCTACACCTTC. Its translation: CATSRDLGVNYGYTF.

In this sample, this clonotype turned up many times. The chain uses TRBV2 and TRBJ2-2; D remains unclear. Trimming cost V 4 bases and J 5 bases, with 14 bases left between them. Germline-derived CDR1 and CDR2 are SNHLY and FYNNEI. This CDR3 is built from 15 residues. The CDR3 sequence is CASSGRPLGTGELFF. Here the CDR3 DNA reads TGTGCCAGCAGTGGTAGGCCCCTGGGAACCGGGGAGCTGTTTTTT.

This clonotype was seen repeatedly, ten times or more. V usage is TRBV7-8 and J usage is TRBJ2-1; 9 bases align to TRBD1. Germline CDR1 and CDR2: SGHVS and FQNEAQ. This CDR3 contains 15 residues. J lost 2 bases, V lost 1 base, and 0 bases had no gene match. The CDR3 sequence: CASSLGQGAYNEQFF. CDR3 sequence (DNA): TGTGCCAGCAGCTTAGGACAGGGGGCCTACAATGAGCAGTTCTTC.

The rearrangement joins TRBV29-1 to TRBJ1-1; D gene unclear. This CDR3 comprises 13 residues. V was clipped by 7 bases and J by 3 bases, with 15 bases between them. The germline gives CDR1 SQVTM, CDR2 ANQGSEA. CDR3: CSASSNRDTEAFF. The CDR3, as DNA: TGCAGCGCATCGTCTAACAGAGACACTGAAGCTTTCTTT.

V and J are TRBV2 and TRBJ2-7; D unclear. Germline lookup yields CDR1 SNHLY and CDR2 FYNNEI. V gave up 10 bases and J gave up 5 bases, with 9 bases separating them. The CDR3 covers 10 residues. CDR3 coding DNA: TGTGCCACCGCCTACGACGAGCAGTACTTC. Amino acids: CATAYDEQYF.

The rearrangement uses TRBV9 and TRBJ2-1; D unresolved. Trimming removed 0 bases from V and 4 bases from J, with 11 bases in between. The CDR3 spans 15 residues. Germline V CDR1 and CDR2: SGDLS, YYNGEE. CDR3 sequence: CASSVEVIEYNEQFF. The CDR3 region has the DNA TGTGCCAGCAGCGTAGAAGTGATCGAATACAATGAGCAGTTCTTC.

This clonotype was detected ten times or more. The V gene is TRBV5-6, the J gene TRBJ1-1; 9 nucleotides agree with TRBD1. Germline CDR1 SGHDT, CDR2 YYEEEE. The CDR3 runs to 14 residues. Trimming took 6 bases from V and 1 from J; bases not matched to a gene: 4. CDR3 coding DNA: TGTGCCAGCACCACGGGACAGGGGAACACTGAAGCTTTCTTT. Its translation: CASTTGQGNTEAFF.

This clonotype was seen a few times. The V and J genes are TRBV24-1 and TRBJ1-6; D gene unclear. Germline V gene sequence: CDR1 KGHDR, CDR2 SFDVKD. V was trimmed by 5 bases and J by 7 bases, leaving 8 bases between them. This CDR3 spans 13 amino acids. The CDR3 DNA follows: TGTGCCACCAGTGCACAGTACAATTCACCCCTCCACTTT. It specifies CATSAQYNSPLHF.